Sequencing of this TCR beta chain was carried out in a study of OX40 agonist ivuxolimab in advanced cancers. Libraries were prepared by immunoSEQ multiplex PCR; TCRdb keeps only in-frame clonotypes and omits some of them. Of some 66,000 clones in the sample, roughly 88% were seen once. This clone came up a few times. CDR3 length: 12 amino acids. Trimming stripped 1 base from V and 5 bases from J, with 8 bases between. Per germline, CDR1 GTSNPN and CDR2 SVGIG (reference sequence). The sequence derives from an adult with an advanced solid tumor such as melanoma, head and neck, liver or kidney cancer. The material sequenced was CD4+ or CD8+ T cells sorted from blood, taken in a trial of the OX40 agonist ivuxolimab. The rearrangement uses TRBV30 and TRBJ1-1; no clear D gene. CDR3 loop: CAWSGGQTEAFF. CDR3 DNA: TGTGCCTGGAGTGGGGGTCAAACTGAAGCTTTCTTT. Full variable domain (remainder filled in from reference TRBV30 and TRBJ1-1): SQTIHQWPATLVQPVGSPLSLECTVEGTSNPNLYWYRQAAGRGLQLLFYSVGIGQISSEVPQNLSASRPQDRQFILSSKKLLLSDSGFYLCAWSGGQTEAFFGQGTRLTVV.